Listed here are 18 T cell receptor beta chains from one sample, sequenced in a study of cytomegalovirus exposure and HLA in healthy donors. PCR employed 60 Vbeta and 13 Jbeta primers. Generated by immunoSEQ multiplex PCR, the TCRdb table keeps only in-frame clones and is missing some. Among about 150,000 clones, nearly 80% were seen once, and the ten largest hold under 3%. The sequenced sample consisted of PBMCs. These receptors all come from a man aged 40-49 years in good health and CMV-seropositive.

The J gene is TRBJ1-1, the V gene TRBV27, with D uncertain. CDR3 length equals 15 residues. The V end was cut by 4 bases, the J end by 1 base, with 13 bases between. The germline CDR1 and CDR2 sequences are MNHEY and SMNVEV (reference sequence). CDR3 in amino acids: CASSSALRQNTEAFF. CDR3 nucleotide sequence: TGTGCCAGCAGTTCCGCCCTCCGACAGAACACTGAAGCTTTCTTT.

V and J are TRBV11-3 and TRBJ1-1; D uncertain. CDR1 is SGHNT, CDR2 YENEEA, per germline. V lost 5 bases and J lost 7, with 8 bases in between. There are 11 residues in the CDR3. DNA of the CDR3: TGTGCCAGCAGCCCAGGCCGTGAAGCTTTCTTT. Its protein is CASSPGREAFF.

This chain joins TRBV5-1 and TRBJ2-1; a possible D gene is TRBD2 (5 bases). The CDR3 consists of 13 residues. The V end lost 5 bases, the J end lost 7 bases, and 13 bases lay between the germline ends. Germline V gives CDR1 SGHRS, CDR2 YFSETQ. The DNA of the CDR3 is TGCGCCAGCAGGCCAGCGGTGAAAAATGAGCAGTTCTTC. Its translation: CASRPAVKNEQFF.

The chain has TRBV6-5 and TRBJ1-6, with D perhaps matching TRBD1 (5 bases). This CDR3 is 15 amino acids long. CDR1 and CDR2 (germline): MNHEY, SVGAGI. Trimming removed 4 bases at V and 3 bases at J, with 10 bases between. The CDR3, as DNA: TGTGCCAGCAGTTCTCAGACAGTCTATAATTCACCCCTCCACTTT. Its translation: CASSSQTVYNSPLHF.

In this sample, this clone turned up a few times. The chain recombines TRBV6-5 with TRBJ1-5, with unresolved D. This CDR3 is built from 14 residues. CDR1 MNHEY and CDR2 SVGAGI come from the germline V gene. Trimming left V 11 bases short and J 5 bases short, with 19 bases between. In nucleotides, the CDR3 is TGTGCCGCGCTAGGCACAGCGGGATATCAGCCCCAGCATTTT. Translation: CAALGTAGYQPQHF.

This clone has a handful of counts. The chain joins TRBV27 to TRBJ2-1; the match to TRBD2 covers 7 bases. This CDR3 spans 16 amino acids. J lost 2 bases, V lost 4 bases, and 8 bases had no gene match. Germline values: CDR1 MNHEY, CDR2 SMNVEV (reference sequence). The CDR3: CASSSTLAETYNEQFF. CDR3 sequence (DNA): TGTGCCAGCAGTTCCACCCTAGCGGAGACCTACAATGAGCAGTTCTTC.

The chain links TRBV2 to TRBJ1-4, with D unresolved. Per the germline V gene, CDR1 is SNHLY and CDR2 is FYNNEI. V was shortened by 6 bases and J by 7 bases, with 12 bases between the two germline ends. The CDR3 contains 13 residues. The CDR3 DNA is TGTGCCAGCAGGCGACAAGCTCTTGAAAAACTGTTTTTT. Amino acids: CASRRQALEKLFF.

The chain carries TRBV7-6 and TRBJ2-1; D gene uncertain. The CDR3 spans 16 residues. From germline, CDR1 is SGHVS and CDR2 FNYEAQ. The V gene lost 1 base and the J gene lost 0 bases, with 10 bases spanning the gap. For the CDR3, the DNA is TGTGCCAGCAGCTTAGAAGTGGCGGACTCCTACAATGAGCAGTTCTTC. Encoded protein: CASSLEVADSYNEQFF.

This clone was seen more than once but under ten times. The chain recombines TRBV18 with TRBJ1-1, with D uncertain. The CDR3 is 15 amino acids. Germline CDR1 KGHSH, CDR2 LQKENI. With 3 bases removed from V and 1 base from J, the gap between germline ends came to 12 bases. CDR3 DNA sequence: TGTGCCAGCTCACCTCCATCGACAAGGAACACTGAAGCTTTCTTT. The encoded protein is CASSPPSTRNTEAFF. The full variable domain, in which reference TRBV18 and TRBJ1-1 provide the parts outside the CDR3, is NAGVMQNPRHLVRRRGQEARLRCSPMKGHSHVYWYRQLPEEGLKFMVYLQKENIIDESGMPKERFSAEFPKEGPSILRIQQVVRGDSAAYFCASSPPSTRNTEAFFGQGTRLTVV.

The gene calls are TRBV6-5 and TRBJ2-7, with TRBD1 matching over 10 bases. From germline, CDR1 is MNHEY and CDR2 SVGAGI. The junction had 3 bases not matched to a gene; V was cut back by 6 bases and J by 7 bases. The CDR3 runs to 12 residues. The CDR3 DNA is TGTGCCAGCAGACGGGACAGGGGAGAGCAGTACTTC. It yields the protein CASRRDRGEQYF.

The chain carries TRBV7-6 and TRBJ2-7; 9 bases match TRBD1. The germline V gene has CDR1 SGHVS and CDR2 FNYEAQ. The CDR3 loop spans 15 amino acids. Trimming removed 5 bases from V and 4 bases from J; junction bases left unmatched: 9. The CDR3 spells CASSRRTGAQYEQYF. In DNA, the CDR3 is TGTGCCAGCAGCCGACGGACAGGGGCGCAGTACGAGCAGTACTTC.

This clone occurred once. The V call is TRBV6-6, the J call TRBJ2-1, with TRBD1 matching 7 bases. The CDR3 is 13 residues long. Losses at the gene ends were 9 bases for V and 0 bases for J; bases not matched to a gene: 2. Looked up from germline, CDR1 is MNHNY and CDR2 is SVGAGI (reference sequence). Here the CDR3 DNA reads TGTGCCAGTCGGGACAGCTCCTACAATGAGCAGTTCTTC. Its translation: CASRDSSYNEQFF.

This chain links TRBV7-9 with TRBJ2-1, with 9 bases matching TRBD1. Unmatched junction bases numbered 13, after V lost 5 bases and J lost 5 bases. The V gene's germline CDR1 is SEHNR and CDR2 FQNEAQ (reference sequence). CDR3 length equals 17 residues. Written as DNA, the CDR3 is TGTGCCAGCAGCGGTCCCGGGACAGGGATCGGGGACAATGAGCAGTTCTTC. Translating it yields CASSGPGTGIGDNEQFF. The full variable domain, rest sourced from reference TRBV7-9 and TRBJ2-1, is DTGVSQNPRHKITKRGQNVTFRCDPISEHNRLYWYRQTLGQGPEFLTYFQNEAQLEKSRLLSDRFSAERPKGSFSTLEIQRTEQGDSAMYLCASSGPGTGIGDNEQFFGPGTRLTVL.

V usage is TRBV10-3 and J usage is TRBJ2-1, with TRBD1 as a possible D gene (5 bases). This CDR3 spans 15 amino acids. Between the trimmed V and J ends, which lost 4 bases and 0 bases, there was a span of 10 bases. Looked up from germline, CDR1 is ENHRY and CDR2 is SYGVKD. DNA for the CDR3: TGTGCCATCAGTGGGATAGGGGACTCCTACAATGAGCAGTTCTTC. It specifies CAISGIGDSYNEQFF.

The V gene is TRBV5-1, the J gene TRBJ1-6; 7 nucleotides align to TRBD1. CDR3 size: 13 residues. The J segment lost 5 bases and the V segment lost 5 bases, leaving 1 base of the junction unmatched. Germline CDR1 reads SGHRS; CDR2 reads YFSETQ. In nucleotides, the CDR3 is TGCGCCAGCAGAGGACAGGATAATTCACCCCTCCACTTT. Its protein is CASRGQDNSPLHF.

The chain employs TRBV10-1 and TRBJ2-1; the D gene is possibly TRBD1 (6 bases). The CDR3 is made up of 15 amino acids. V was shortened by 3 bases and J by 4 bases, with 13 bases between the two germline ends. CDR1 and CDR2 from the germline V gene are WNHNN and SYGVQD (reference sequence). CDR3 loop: CASSDNRARYNEQFF. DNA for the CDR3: TGCGCCAGCAGTGATAACAGGGCAAGATACAATGAGCAGTTCTTC.

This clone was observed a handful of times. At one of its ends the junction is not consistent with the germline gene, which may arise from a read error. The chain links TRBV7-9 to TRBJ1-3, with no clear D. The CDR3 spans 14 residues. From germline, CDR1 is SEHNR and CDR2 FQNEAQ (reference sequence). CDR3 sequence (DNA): TGTTCCAGCACCCCTCGGGGATCTGGAAACACCATATATTTT. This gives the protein CSSTPRGSGNTIYF.

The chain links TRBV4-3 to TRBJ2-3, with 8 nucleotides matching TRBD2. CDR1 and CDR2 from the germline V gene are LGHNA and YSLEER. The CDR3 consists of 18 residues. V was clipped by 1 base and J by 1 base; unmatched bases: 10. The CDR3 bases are TGCGCCAGCAGCCAAGGAATGACTAGCGAACAGGGCACAGATACGCAGTATTTT. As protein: CASSQGMTSEQGTDTQYF.